This T cell receptor beta chain was identified in a study of T cell repertoires in cytomegalovirus infection (dated by TCRdb to the late 2010s). Turning to the overall study: Alongside well-studied HLA-B-restricted epitopes, the peptide stimulations were aimed at recently identified HLA-C-restricted CMV epitopes, whose presentation resists viral immunomodulation. The HLA type of each donor mattered for the analysis, because public TCR beta signatures pointed to carriage of CMV infection along with the matching HLA type. Paper-wide results and their limitations: Cumulative frequency of public TCR beta family members discriminated carriers of CMV infection plus the relevant HLA type in this cohort and an independent approximately 350-donor cohort. The ex vivo response was dominated by HLA-C-restricted CMV-specific TCR beta clonotypes, which also provided the single most frequent clonotype in two of eight donors.

A remark on this clonotype: Its antigen is currently not known. The input lacks base qualities; no much larger clone sits a single base away.

Sequencing was performed on an Illumina HiSeq 1500. TCRdb reprocessing: public reads trimmed at Q25 with fastp, clones called with MiXCR, in-frame beta chains kept. CDR3 protein sequences are deduplicated, and each keeps its most common genes and DNA. Present in this sample are 550,000 to 700,000 distinct CDR3 sequences, 40% of which were seen just once. The ten biggest clones cover more than 40% of the sample. The germline V gene specifies MNHNS as CDR1 and SASEGT as CDR2. The CDR3 measures 14 amino acids from cysteine to phenylalanine. Only the CDR3 DNA stays, 42 bases, in frame from base 1. The junction shows trimming of 7 bases on V and 1 base on J, and the gene matches do not reach 7 bases of it. The label giving this sample's treatment or condition can be read as: in vitro stimulation with specific CMV peptide epitopes to enrich CMV-specific T cells.

The input for sequencing was cultured PBMCs, taken from culture after CMV antigen stimulation. Recombination linked TRBV6-1 to TRBJ2-7; 7 junctional bases match TRBD1. This clonotype originated in a human donor in good health (CMV status not recorded). Some clones in this sample may be carry-over from other donors' samples. CDR3 protein: CASMTGRKSYEQYF. The DNA is TGTGCCAGCATGACAGGGAGAAAATCCTACGAGCAGTACTTC.